The 9 T cell receptor beta chains given below trace back to one sample, sequenced in a study of T cell responses to AZD1222 COVID-19 vaccine. Sequenced by immunoSEQ multiplex PCR; TCRdb stores in-frame clones only, minus some. Found here are about 190,000 clones, roughly 93% of them singletons; the top ten hold over 0.75%. The specimen was peripheral blood, collected on day 0 of AZD1222 vaccination. These receptors were collected from an adult in good health.

The rearrangement links TRBV5-1 to TRBJ1-1, with D perhaps matching TRBD1 (6 bases). Germline assignment: CDR1 SGHRS and CDR2 YFSETQ. This CDR3 contains 14 residues. V lost 4 bases, J lost 2 bases, and 12 bases lay in between. The CDR3 sequence: CASSPGQQNTEAFF. The CDR3 bases are TGCGCCAGCAGCCCCGGACAGCAAAACACTGAAGCTTTCTTT. The full variable domain, completed using reference TRBV5-1 and TRBJ1-1, is KAGVTQTPRYLIKTRGQQVTLSCSPISGHRSVSWYQQTPGQGLQFLFEYFSETQRNKGNFPGRFSGRQFSNSRSEMNVSTLELGDSALYLCASSPGQQNTEAFFGQGTRLTVV.

The chain's CDR3 is CASSFFSGGGDEQFF. CDR3 coding DNA: TGTGCCAGCAGTTTTTTTAGCGGGGGTGGCGATGAGCAGTTCTTC. This rearrangement joins TRBV2 to TRBJ2-1; TRBD2 matches at 9 bases. The CDR3 is 15 residues long. The germline gives CDR1 SNHLY, CDR2 FYNNEI. Trimming at V came to 5 bases and at J to 8 bases, leaving 10 bases not matched to a gene.

This chain joins TRBV3-1 (or the pseudogene TRBV3-2) and TRBJ2-3; 10 bases line up with TRBD2. Losses at the gene ends were 2 bases for V and 3 bases for J; bases not matched to a gene: 17. The CDR3 length is 20 residues. Germline CDR1 LGHDT, CDR2 YNNKEL (reference sequence). DNA for the CDR3: TGTGCCAGCAGCCAACGTCACCCCAGCGGGGGGGCCCTACTTACAGATACGCAGTATTTT. Translated, it gives CASSQRHPSGGALLTDTQYF.

The chain combines TRBV5-1 with TRBJ2-7; D possibly uses TRBD1 or TRBD2 (6 bases each). CDR3 length: 13 amino acids. Germline V CDR1 and CDR2: SGHRS, YFSETQ. The V and J ends lost 2 bases and 5 bases respectively, with 11 bases between them. CDR3 DNA sequence: TGCGCCAGCAGCTTCGGGGGCAGTGACGAGCAGTACTTC. This translates into CASSFGGSDEQYF.

The CDR3 DNA is TGTGCCAGCACCCGGGACGAGCAGTACTTC. It codes for CASTRDEQYF. V is TRBV2 and J is TRBJ2-7; no clear D gene. V was shortened by 7 bases and J by 5 bases, with 6 bases between the two germline ends. The CDR3 sequence is 10 residues long. CDR1 is SNHLY and CDR2 is FYNNEI in the germline V gene.

This clone was detected a few times. The chain has TRBV6-5 and TRBJ1-1; tentative D call: TRBD1 (5 bases). V was trimmed by 10 bases and J by 3 bases, leaving 18 bases between them. CDR3 size: 14 residues. The germline CDR1 and CDR2 sequences are MNHEY and SVGAGI. The CDR3: CATAEGPGYTEAFF. The CDR3 DNA reads TGTGCCACCGCGGAGGGGCCGGGGTACACTGAAGCTTTCTTT.

V is TRBV10-3 and J is TRBJ1-6; tentatively, D is TRBD1 (5 bases). CDR1 is ENHRY and CDR2 is SYGVKD in the germline V gene. The CDR3 sequence is 15 residues long. Trimming took 3 bases from V and 5 from J, leaving 11 bases between them. CDR3 nucleotide sequence: TGTGCCATCAGTGACCGGGGGGGAGATAATTCACCCCTCCACTTT. Translation: CAISDRGGDNSPLHF.

This clone was seen a few times. The rearrangement joins TRBV3-1 (or the pseudogene TRBV3-2) to TRBJ2-1, with 8 bases fitting TRBD2. Germline V gene sequence: CDR1 LGHDT, CDR2 YNNKEL (reference sequence). CDR3 size: 15 residues. With V trimmed by 0 bases and J by 4 bases, 2 bases remained unmatched. DNA for the CDR3: TGTGCCAGCAGCCAAGAGAGCGGGAGTTACAATGAGCAGTTCTTC. Its translation is CASSQESGSYNEQFF.

The V and J genes are TRBV7-2 and TRBJ1-1; D gene unclear. The CDR3 length is 13 residues. Between the trimmed V and J ends, which lost 1 base and 4 bases, there was a span of 7 bases. CDR1 is SGHTA and CDR2 is FQGNSA in the germline V gene. The CDR3 bases are TGTGCCAGCAGCTTAGGGGTAGCCACTGAAGCTTTCTTT. As protein: CASSLGVATEAFF.